A selection of T cell receptor beta chains follows, all from one sample in a study of cytomegalovirus exposure and HLA in healthy donors. Method: immunoSEQ multiplex PCR; TCRdb's copy keeps in-frame clones and lacks some. The sample carries about 130,000 clones, 60% to 80% recorded once. What was sequenced was PBMCs. These receptors were taken from a young man in good health and CMV-seronegative. Each CDR3 is given with its conserved first and last residue. D genes are given only for firm matches. Rows give clone size only sometimes, using once, few, many, or a class for an expanded clone.

clone_size: .; d_call: TRBD2; v_call: TRBV11-3; j_call: TRBJ2-1; cdr3_nt: TGTGCCAGCAGCGGGCCGGGACTAGATGCCAATGAGCAGTTCTTC; cdr3_aa: CASSGPGLDANEQFF
clone_size: .; d_call: TRBD2; v_call: TRBV7-2; j_call: TRBJ2-1; cdr3_nt: TGTGCCAGCAGCGCGGGACTAGCCTCCTACAATGAGCAGTTCTTC; cdr3_aa: CASSAGLASYNEQFF
clone_size: .; d_call: TRBD2; v_call: TRBV5-4; j_call: TRBJ2-1; cdr3_nt: TGTGCCAGCAGCTCCTCCGGGACTAGCGGGCCGTCGACCCACTACAATGAGCAGTTCTTC; cdr3_aa: CASSSSGTSGPSTHYNEQFF
clone_size: .; d_call: TRBD2; v_call: TRBV18; j_call: TRBJ2-5; cdr3_nt: TGTGCCAGCTCACCACCCGGCGGGGGAGAGATCCAGTACTTC; cdr3_aa: CASSPPGGGEIQYF
clone_size: .; d_call: TRBD2; v_call: TRBV9; j_call: TRBJ2-5; cdr3_nt: TGTGCCAGCAATTCCGGGACTAGCGGGACTTGGGAGACCCAGTACTTC; cdr3_aa: CASNSGTSGTWETQYF
clone_size: once; d_call: TRBD1; v_call: TRBV27; j_call: TRBJ1-2; cdr3_nt: TGTGCCAGCAGTTTAGGGCAGGGGGGAGGCTACACCTTC; cdr3_aa: CASSLGQGGGYTF
clone_size: few; d_call: TRBD1; v_call: TRBV6-6; j_call: TRBJ2-7; cdr3_nt: TGTGCCAGCAGCCCCCCCCGGACAGGGATCTACGAGCAGTACTTC; cdr3_aa: CASSPPRTGIYEQYF
clone_size: .; d_call: .; v_call: TRBV2; j_call: TRBJ2-2; cdr3_nt: TGTGCCAGCAGTGCGCTAGTTTCTGGCGGGGAGCTGTTTTTT; cdr3_aa: CASSALVSGGELFF
clone_size: .; d_call: TRBD2; v_call: TRBV15; j_call: TRBJ2-3; cdr3_nt: TGTGCCACCAGCAGAGAAGGGGTCCTAGCGGCCAGAAGGGAACTCGTCGATACGCAGTATTTT; cdr3_aa: CATSREGVLAARRELVDTQYF
clone_size: .; d_call: TRBD2; v_call: TRBV29-1; j_call: TRBJ2-7; cdr3_nt: TGCAGCGTTGTCTCCGGGACTAGAGGCTACGAGCAGTACTTC; cdr3_aa: CSVVSGTRGYEQYF
clone_size: .; d_call: TRBD2; v_call: TRBV6-1; j_call: TRBJ2-5; cdr3_nt: TGTGCCAGCAGTGATTTAGCGGGAGAGACCCAGTACTTC; cdr3_aa: CASSDLAGETQYF
clone_size: .; d_call: TRBD2; v_call: TRBV7-3; j_call: TRBJ2-2; cdr3_nt: TGTGCCAGCAGCCCAACCCCAGCTAGCGGGAGGTGGAGGGACACCGGGGAGCTGTTTTTT; cdr3_aa: CASSPTPASGRWRDTGELFF
clone_size: .; d_call: TRBD1; v_call: TRBV10-3; j_call: TRBJ2-2; cdr3_nt: TGTGCCATCTTAGGGACAGGGAACACCGGGGAGCTGTTTTTT; cdr3_aa: CAILGTGNTGELFF
clone_size: .; d_call: TRBD1; v_call: TRBV6-1; j_call: TRBJ2-1; cdr3_nt: TGTGCCAGCAGTGAGCAACAGGGGGGTCGCAATGAGCAGTTCTTC; cdr3_aa: CASSEQQGGRNEQFF
clone_size: .; d_call: .; v_call: TRBV13; j_call: TRBJ2-1; cdr3_nt: TGTGCCAGCAGCTTCCCGGGTAATTACAATGAGCAGTTCTTC; cdr3_aa: CASSFPGNYNEQFF
clone_size: .; d_call: TRBD2; v_call: TRBV7-9; j_call: TRBJ2-1; cdr3_nt: TGTGCCAGCAGCTTAGGACTGGAAACTAGCGGGATCGGTGAGCAGTTCTTC; cdr3_aa: CASSLGLETSGIGEQFF
clone_size: .; d_call: .; v_call: TRBV9; j_call: TRBJ1-1; cdr3_nt: TGTGCCAGCAGCCCACAGGTTTCCCACACTGAAGCTTTCTTT; cdr3_aa: CASSPQVSHTEAFF
clone_size: .; d_call: .; v_call: TRBV5-1; j_call: TRBJ2-7; cdr3_nt: TGCGCCAGCAGACAGGGTTGGGAGCAGTACTTC; cdr3_aa: CASRQGWEQYF
clone_size: .; d_call: .; v_call: TRBV27; j_call: TRBJ2-7; cdr3_nt: TGTGCCAGCAGGAAAGAGGAAGGGGTCTACGAGCAGTACTTC; cdr3_aa: CASRKEEGVYEQYF
clone_size: .; d_call: TRBD2; v_call: TRBV2; j_call: TRBJ2-5; cdr3_nt: TGTGCCAGCAGGGCGACTAGCTGGGAGACCCAGTACTTC; cdr3_aa: CASRATSWETQYF
clone_size: .; d_call: .; v_call: TRBV27; j_call: TRBJ2-1; cdr3_nt: TGTGCCAGCAGTTTTCCGGGAGTCTACAATGAGCAGTTCTTC; cdr3_aa: CASSFPGVYNEQFF
clone_size: few; d_call: .; v_call: TRBV6-5; j_call: TRBJ1-2; cdr3_nt: TGTGCCAGCAGGGCCCTTCGGGGGGGGATCTATGGCTACACCTTC; cdr3_aa: CASRALRGGIYGYTF
clone_size: .; d_call: .; v_call: TRBV5-5; j_call: TRBJ1-2; cdr3_nt: TGTGCCAGCAGCTTGGAACCGGGACTGCTTGGCTACACCTTC; cdr3_aa: CASSLEPGLLGYTF
clone_size: .; d_call: .; v_call: TRBV6-5; j_call: TRBJ1-3; cdr3_nt: TGTGCCAGCTGCTCTTCGGGGAACACCATATATTTT; cdr3_aa: CASCSSGNTIYF
clone_size: .; d_call: .; v_call: TRBV25-1; j_call: TRBJ1-5; cdr3_nt: TGTGCCAGCAGTGCAGTTAGGACAGAGTTTTGTGATCAGCCCCAGCATTTT; cdr3_aa: CASSAVRTEFCDQPQHF
clone_size: .; d_call: TRBD1; v_call: TRBV4-2; j_call: TRBJ2-2; cdr3_nt: TGTGCCAGCAGCCAAGAGGCCCAGGGGGCTTTTGCCGGGGAGCTGTTTTTT; cdr3_aa: CASSQEAQGAFAGELFF
clone_size: .; d_call: TRBD2; v_call: TRBV11-2; j_call: TRBJ2-3; cdr3_nt: TGTGCCAGCACCCCCGGGGTTGTAGCGGGAGGTGATACGCAGTATTTT; cdr3_aa: CASTPGVVAGGDTQYF
clone_size: .; d_call: TRBD1; v_call: TRBV29-1; j_call: TRBJ1-2; cdr3_nt: TGCAGCGTTCCGGTAGACAGGGGCTATGGCTACACCTTC; cdr3_aa: CSVPVDRGYGYTF
clone_size: .; d_call: TRBD2; v_call: TRBV27; j_call: TRBJ2-5; cdr3_nt: TGTGCCAGCAGTTTCAGACTAGCGGGACGAGAGACCCAGTACTTC; cdr3_aa: CASSFRLAGRETQYF
clone_size: .; d_call: TRBD2; v_call: TRBV5-6; j_call: TRBJ2-1; cdr3_nt: TGTGCCAGCAGCTTGGCTAGGGCTAGCGGGAGTTCTCACAATGAGCAGTTCTTC; cdr3_aa: CASSLARASGSSHNEQFF
clone_size: .; d_call: TRBD2; v_call: TRBV2; j_call: TRBJ2-2; cdr3_nt: TGTGCCAGCAGTCGGAGGACTAGCGGGAGGGTTAGTGGGACCGGGGAGCTGTTTTTT; cdr3_aa: CASSRRTSGRVSGTGELFF
clone_size: .; d_call: .; v_call: TRBV7-3; j_call: TRBJ2-1; cdr3_nt: TGTGCCAGCAGCTTTCCCGGTTTCTACAATGAGCAGTTCTTC; cdr3_aa: CASSFPGFYNEQFF
clone_size: .; d_call: .; v_call: TRBV5-4; j_call: TRBJ1-1; cdr3_nt: TGTGCCAGCAGCCTCGGGGGGGGAGACACTGAAGCTTTCTTT; cdr3_aa: CASSLGGGDTEAFF
clone_size: once; d_call: .; v_call: TRBV7-9; j_call: TRBJ2-1; cdr3_nt: TGTGCCAGCAGCTTAGTTTCAGGGACTCTTTACAATGAGCAGTTCTTC; cdr3_aa: CASSLVSGTLYNEQFF
clone_size: .; d_call: TRBD2; v_call: TRBV9; j_call: TRBJ2-1; cdr3_nt: TGTGCCAGCAGCGTAGTGGCGGGAGAGAGTTACAATGAGCAGTTCTTC; cdr3_aa: CASSVVAGESYNEQFF
clone_size: .; d_call: TRBD2; v_call: TRBV5-1; j_call: TRBJ2-3; cdr3_nt: TGCGCCAGCAGCCCTAGCGGGATAGGAGATACGCAGTATTTT; cdr3_aa: CASSPSGIGDTQYF